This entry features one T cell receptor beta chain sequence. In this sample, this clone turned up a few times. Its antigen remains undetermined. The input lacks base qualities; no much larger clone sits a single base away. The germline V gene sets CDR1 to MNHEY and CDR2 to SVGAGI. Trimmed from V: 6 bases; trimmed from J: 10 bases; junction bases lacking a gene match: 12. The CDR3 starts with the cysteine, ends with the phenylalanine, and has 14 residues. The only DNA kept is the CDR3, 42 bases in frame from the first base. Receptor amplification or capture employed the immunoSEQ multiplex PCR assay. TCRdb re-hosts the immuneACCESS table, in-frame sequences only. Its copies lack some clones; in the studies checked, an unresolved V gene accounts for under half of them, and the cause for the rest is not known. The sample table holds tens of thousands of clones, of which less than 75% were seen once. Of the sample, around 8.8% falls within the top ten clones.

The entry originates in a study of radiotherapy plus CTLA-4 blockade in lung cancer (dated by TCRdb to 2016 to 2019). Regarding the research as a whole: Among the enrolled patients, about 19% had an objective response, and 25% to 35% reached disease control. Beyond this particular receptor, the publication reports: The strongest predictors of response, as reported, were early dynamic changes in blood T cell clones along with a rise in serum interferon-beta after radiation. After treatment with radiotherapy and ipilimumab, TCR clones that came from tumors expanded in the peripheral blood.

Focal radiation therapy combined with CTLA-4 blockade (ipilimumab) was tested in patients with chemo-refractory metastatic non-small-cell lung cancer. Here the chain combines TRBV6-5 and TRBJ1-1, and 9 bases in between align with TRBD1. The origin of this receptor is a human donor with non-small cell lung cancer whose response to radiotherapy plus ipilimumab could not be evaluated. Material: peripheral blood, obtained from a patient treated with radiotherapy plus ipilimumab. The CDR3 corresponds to CASSLRDRAGGAFF. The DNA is TGTGCCAGCAGCCTCCGGGACAGGGCCGGTGGAGCTTTCTTT.